These T cell receptor beta chains were read from a single sample in a study of blood T cell repertoires in COVID-19. TCRdb's table, derived via immunoSEQ multiplex PCR, lists solely in-frame clones and lacks some. The sample lists about 75,000 clones, roughly 90% occurring once. The sequenced sample was peripheral blood. These receptors all come from a human donor in a cohort sampled during active COVID-19. CDR3s include the opening cysteine and the closing phenylalanine or tryptophan. The order of the fields is V gene, J gene, CDR3 protein.

V: TRBV6-2/TRBV6-3; J: TRBJ2-6; CDR3: CASSYSISNRGPPGANVLTF
V: TRBV3-1/TRBV3-2; J: TRBJ1-1; CDR3: CASSQLRTEAFF
V: TRBV20-1; J: TRBJ1-1; CDR3: CSANTGGEAFF
V: TRBV4-1; J: TRBJ2-1; CDR3: CASSQLTGEQFF
V: TRBV5-8; J: TRBJ2-2; CDR3: CASSDPLSGTNTGELFF
V: TRBV6-2/TRBV6-3; J: TRBJ2-7; CDR3: CASSYSIGTPRSYEQYF
V: TRBV6-5; J: TRBJ1-4; CDR3: CASGDLLGTNEKLFF
V: TRBV5-1; J: TRBJ1-6; CDR3: CASSPGELYNSPLHF
V: TRBV3-1/TRBV3-2; J: TRBJ2-2; CDR3: CASSQEWLAGVTNTGELFF
V: TRBV7-9; J: TRBJ2-7; CDR3: CASSLGSPRYEQYF
V: TRBV7-2; J: TRBJ2-5; CDR3: CASSSDRLYQETQYF
V: TRBV4-2; J: TRBJ1-2; CDR3: CASSHPESGGESVGYTF
V: TRBV6-5; J: TRBJ2-7; CDR3: CASWLGTSMYEQYF
V: TRBV4-1; J: TRBJ1-2; CDR3: CASSQPGQGANGYTF
V: TRBV7-9; J: TRBJ1-2; CDR3: CASSPRGDRVYGYTF